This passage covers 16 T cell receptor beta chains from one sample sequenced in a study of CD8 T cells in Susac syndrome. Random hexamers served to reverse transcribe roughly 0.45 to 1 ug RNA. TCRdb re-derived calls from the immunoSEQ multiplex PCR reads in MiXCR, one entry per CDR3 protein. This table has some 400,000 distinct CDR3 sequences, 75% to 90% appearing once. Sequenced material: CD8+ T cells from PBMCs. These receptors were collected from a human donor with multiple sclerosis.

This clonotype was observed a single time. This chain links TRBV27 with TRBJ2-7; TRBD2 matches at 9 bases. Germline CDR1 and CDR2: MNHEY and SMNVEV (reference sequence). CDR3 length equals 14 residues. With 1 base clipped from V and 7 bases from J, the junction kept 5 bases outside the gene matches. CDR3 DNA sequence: TGTGCCAGCAGTTTATGGCGGGAGGGCCTTGAGCAGTACTTC. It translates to CASSLWREGLEQYF.

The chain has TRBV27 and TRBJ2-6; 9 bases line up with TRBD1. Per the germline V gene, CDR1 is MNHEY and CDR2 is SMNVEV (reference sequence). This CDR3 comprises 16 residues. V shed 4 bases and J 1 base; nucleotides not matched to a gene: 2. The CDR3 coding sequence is TGTGCCAGCAGTTCCGGGACAGGGTCTGGGGCCAACGTCCTGACTTTC. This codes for CASSSGTGSGANVLTF.

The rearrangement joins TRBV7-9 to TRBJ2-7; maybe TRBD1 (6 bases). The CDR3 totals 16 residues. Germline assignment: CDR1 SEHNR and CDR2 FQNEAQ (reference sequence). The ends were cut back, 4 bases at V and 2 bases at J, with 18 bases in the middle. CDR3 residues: CASSSVSIGQPYEQYF. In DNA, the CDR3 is TGTGCCAGCAGCTCAGTATCCATAGGACAGCCCTACGAGCAGTACTTC. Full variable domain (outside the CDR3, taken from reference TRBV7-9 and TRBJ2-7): DTGVSQNPRHKITKRGQNVTFRCDPISEHNRLYWYRQTLGQGPEFLTYFQNEAQLEKSRLLSDRFSAERPKGSFSTLEIQRTEQGDSAMYLCASSSVSIGQPYEQYFGPGTRLTVT.

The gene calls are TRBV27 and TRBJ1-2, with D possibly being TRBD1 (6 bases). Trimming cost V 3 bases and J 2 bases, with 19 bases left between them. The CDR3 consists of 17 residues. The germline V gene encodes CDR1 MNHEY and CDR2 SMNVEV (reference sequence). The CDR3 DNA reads TGTGCCAGCAGTTTTTCTCATGAGACAGGACAGAACTATGGCTACACCTTC. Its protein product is CASSFSHETGQNYGYTF.

CDR3 region: CASSPLAGEDEKLFF. CDR3 DNA: TGTGCCAGCAGTCCCCTGGCAGGGGAGGATGAAAAACTGTTTTTT. This chain connects TRBV27 to TRBJ1-4; D possibly corresponds to TRBD1 (6 bases). Germline V CDR1 and CDR2: MNHEY, SMNVEV (reference sequence). The CDR3 spans 15 residues. The ends were cut back, 5 bases at V and 6 bases at J, with 16 bases in the middle.

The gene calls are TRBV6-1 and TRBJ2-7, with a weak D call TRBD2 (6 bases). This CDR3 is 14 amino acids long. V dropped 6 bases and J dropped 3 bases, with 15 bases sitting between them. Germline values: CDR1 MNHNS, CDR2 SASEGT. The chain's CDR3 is CASRRPGLLYEQYF. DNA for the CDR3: TGTGCCAGCAGGCGACCGGGACTTCTCTACGAGCAGTACTTC.

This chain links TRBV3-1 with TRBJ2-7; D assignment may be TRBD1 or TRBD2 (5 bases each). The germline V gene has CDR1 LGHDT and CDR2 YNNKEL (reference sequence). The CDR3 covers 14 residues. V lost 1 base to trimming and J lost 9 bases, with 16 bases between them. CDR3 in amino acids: CASSQVGTLNGQYF. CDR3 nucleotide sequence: TGTGCCAGCAGCCAAGTCGGGACCCTTAACGGGCAGTACTTC.

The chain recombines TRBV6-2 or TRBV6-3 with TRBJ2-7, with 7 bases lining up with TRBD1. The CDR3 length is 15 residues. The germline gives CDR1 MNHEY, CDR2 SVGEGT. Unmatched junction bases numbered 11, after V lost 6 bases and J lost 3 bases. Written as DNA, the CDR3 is TGTGCCAGCAGATTACCCCCGGGACAGAGCTACGAGCAGTACTTC. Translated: CASRLPPGQSYEQYF.

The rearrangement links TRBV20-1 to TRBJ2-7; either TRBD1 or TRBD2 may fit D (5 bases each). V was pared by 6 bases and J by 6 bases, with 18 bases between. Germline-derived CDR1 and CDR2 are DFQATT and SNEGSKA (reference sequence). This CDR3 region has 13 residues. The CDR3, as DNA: TGCAGTGCGTGGGACCCTACACTTTCCGAGCAGTACTTC. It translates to CSAWDPTLSEQYF.

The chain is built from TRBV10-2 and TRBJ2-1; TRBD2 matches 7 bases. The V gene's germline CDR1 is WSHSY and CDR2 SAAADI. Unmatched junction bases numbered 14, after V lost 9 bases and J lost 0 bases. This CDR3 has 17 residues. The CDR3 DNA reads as TGCGCCAGTACCCCTCTGGGTAGCGGGCACTCCTACAATGAGCAGTTCTTC. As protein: CASTPLGSGHSYNEQFF.

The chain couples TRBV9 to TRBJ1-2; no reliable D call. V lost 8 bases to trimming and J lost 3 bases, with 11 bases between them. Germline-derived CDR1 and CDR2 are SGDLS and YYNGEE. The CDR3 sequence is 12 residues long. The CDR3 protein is CASSDEDYGYTF. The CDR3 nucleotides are TGTGCCAGTTCGGACGAAGACTATGGCTACACCTTC. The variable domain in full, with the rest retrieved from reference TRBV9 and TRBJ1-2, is DSGVTQTPKHLITATGQRVTLRCSPRSGDLSVYWYQQSLDQGLQFLIQYYNGEERAKGNILERFSAQQFPDLHSELNLSSLELGDSALYFCASSDEDYGYTFGSGTRLTVV.

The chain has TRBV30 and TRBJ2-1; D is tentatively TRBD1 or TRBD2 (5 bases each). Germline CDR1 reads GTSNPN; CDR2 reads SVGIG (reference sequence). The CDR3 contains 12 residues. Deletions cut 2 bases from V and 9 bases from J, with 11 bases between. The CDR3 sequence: CAWSRVGTEQFF. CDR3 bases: TGTGCCTGGAGTAGGGTGGGGACTGAGCAGTTCTTC. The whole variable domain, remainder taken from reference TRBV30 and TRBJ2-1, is SQTIHQWPATLVQPVGSPLSLECTVEGTSNPNLYWYRQAAGRGLQLLFYSVGIGQISSEVPQNLSASRPQDRQFILSSKKLLLSDSGFYLCAWSRVGTEQFFGPGTRLTVL.

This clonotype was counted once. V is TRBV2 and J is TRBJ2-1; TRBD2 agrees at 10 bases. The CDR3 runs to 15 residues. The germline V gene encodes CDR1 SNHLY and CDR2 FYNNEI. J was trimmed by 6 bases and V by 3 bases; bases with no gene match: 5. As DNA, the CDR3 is TGTGCCAGCAGTGATCCGGGACTAGCGTTCAATGAGCAGTTCTTC. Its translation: CASSDPGLAFNEQFF.

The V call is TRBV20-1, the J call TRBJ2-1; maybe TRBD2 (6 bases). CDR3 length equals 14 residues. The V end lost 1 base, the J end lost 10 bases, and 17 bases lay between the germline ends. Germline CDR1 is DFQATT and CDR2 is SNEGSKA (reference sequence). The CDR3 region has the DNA TGCAGTGCTAGAGGGGGGAGGACCGGAATCGAGCAGTTCTTC. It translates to CSARGGRTGIEQFF.

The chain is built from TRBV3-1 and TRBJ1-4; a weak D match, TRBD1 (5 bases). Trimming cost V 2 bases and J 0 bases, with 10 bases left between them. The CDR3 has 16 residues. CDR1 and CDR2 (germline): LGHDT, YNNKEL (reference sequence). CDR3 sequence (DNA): TGTGCCAGCAGCCAAATAGGGGCTACAACTAATGAAAAACTGTTTTTT. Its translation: CASSQIGATTNEKLFF. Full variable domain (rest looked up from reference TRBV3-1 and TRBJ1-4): DTAVSQTPKYLVTQMGNDKSIKCEQNLGHDTMYWYKQDSKKFLKIMFSYNNKELIINETVPNRFSPKSPDKAHLNLHINSLELGDSAVYFCASSQIGATTNEKLFFGSGTQLSVL.

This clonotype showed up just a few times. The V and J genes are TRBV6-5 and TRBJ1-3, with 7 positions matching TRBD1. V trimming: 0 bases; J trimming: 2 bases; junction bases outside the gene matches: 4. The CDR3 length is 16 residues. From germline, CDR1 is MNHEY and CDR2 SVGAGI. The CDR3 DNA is TGTGCCAGCAGTTACTCGTCAGGGGGTACTGGAAACACCATATATTTT. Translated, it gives CASSYSSGGTGNTIYF.